A selection of T cell receptor beta chains follows, all from one sample in a study of PD-1 blockade in classical Hodgkin lymphoma. Produced via immunoSEQ multiplex PCR; TCRdb's table is partial and in-frame only. The repertoire holds 21,000 or so clones, with over 65% as singletons. The source material was peripheral blood mononuclear cells (PBMCs), sampled before the second cycle of nivolumab. The receptors stem from a human donor with classical Hodgkin lymphoma. The CDR3 runs from the conserved cysteine through the conserved F or W. The D gene is left open where the match is weak. A row's size may be missing; if present it is once, few, many or a size class.

abundance | d_gene | j_gene | v_gene | CDR3aa | CDR3nt
- | - | TRBJ1-2 | TRBV27 | CASSFLGGAQGYTF | TGTGCCAGCAGTTTCTTAGGTGGGGCACAGGGCTACACCTTC
- | - | TRBJ1-5 | TRBV27 | CASSLWGTPDQPQHF | TGTGCCAGCAGTTTATGGGGGACCCCCGATCAGCCCCAGCATTTT
- | - | TRBJ2-1 | TRBV4-1 | CASSQVGGMLEQFF | TGCGCCAGCAGCCAAGTGGGAGGTATGTTAGAGCAGTTCTTC
- | TRBD1 | TRBJ2-5 | TRBV5-1 | CASSLPDRRQETQYF | TGCGCCAGCAGCTTGCCGGACAGGCGTCAAGAGACCCAGTACTTC
- | TRBD2 | TRBJ2-1 | TRBV7-3 | CASSSLAGVYNEQFF | TGTGCCAGCAGCTCTTTAGCGGGAGTCTACAATGAGCAGTTCTTC
once | - | TRBJ2-7 | TRBV6-1 | CASSRDGSSYEQYF | TGTGCCAGCTCGCGGGACGGGAGCTCCTACGAGCAGTACTTC
- | TRBD2 | TRBJ2-7 | TRBV6-5 | CASTLAGESYEQYF | TGTGCCAGCACCCTAGCGGGGGAATCCTACGAGCAGTACTTC
- | TRBD2 | TRBJ2-5 | TRBV5-1 | CASSLGGGGPQETQYF | TGCGCCAGCAGCTTAGGCGGCGGGGGTCCCCAAGAGACCCAGTACTTC
once | - | TRBJ1-2 | TRBV5-1 | CASSVEPGTQFGGYTF | TGCGCCAGCAGCGTCGAACCCGGGACACAATTCGGGGGCTACACCTTC
- | - | TRBJ2-3 | TRBV9 | CASSVVGGGSTDTQYF | TGTGCCAGCAGCGTTGTAGGGGGGGGGAGCACAGATACGCAGTATTTT
- | - | TRBJ2-1 | TRBV2 | CASSEGFDDEQFF | TGTGCCAGCAGTGAGGGGTTTGACGATGAGCAGTTCTTC
- | - | TRBJ1-2 | TRBV21-1 | CASSKNGTERTF | TGTGCCAGCAGCAAAAATGGAACAGAGAGAACCTTC
- | - | TRBJ1-4 | TRBV4-1 | CASSKKGDEKLFF | TGCGCCAGCAGTAAAAAGGGGGATGAAAAACTGTTTTTT
- | TRBD2 | TRBJ2-1 | TRBV6-5 | CASGPGTSYNEQFF | TGTGCCAGCGGGCCCGGGACTAGCTACAATGAGCAGTTCTTC
few | - | TRBJ2-2 | TRBV19 | CASKVLGAKAGELFF | TGTGCCAGTAAGGTTTTGGGGGCCAAGGCCGGGGAGCTGTTTTTT
- | - | TRBJ1-1 | TRBV11-2 | CASSLGWDQEYDMNTEAFF | TGTGCCAGCAGCTTAGGGTGGGATCAGGAGTACGACATGAACACTGAAGCTTTCTTT
- | - | TRBJ1-1 | TRBV2 | CASNWGYTEAFF | TGTGCCAGCAATTGGGGCTACACTGAAGCTTTCTTT
- | - | TRBJ1-5 | TRBV6-5 | CASSSSGYSNQPQHF | TGTGCCAGCAGCTCATCGGGGTATAGCAATCAGCCCCAGCATTTT
medium-sized | - | TRBJ1-1 | TRBV2 | CASSDAGGFITEAFF | TGTGCCAGCAGTGATGCCGGGGGCTTTATCACTGAAGCTTTCTTT
- | - | TRBJ1-5 | TRBV7-2 | CASSLTDIQPQHF | TGTGCCAGCAGCCTAACCGACATACAGCCCCAGCATTTT
- | - | TRBJ2-1 | TRBV7-2 | CASSFPAVSSYNEQFF | TGTGCCAGCAGCTTCCCAGCGGTTAGCTCCTACAATGAGCAGTTCTTC
- | - | TRBJ1-1 | TRBV11-3 | CASSFYGGTEAFF | TGTGCCAGCAGCTTTTACGGAGGGACTGAAGCTTTCTTT
- | - | TRBJ1-1 | TRBV14 | CASSQGPLAFF | TGTGCCAGCAGCCAAGGTCCCTTAGCTTTCTTT
- | - | TRBJ1-5 | TRBV2 | CASCKDVGQPQHF | TGTGCCAGCTGTAAGGATGTAGGTCAGCCCCAGCATTTT
- | - | TRBJ2-7 | TRBV6-6 | CASSQSSYEQYF | TGTGCCAGCAGCCAGAGCTCCTACGAGCAGTACTTC
- | - | TRBJ2-2 | TRBV9 | CASKKGRNTGELFF | TGTGCCAGCAAGAAGGGACGCAACACCGGGGAGCTGTTTTTT